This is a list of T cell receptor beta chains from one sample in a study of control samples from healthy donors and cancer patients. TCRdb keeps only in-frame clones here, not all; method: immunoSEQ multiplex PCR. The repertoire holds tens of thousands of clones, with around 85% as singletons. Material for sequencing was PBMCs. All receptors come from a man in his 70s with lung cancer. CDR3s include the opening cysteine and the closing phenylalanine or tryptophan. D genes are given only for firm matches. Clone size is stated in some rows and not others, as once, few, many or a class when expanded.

TGCGCCAGCAGTGAGAACAGGGGGCTAGAGCAGTACTTC	CASSENRGLEQYF	TRBD1	TRBJ2-7	TRBV10-1	few
TGCGCCAGCAGCTCCCGCGGACAGGGGAGGGAAAAACTGTTTTTT	CASSSRGQGREKLFF	TRBD1	TRBJ1-4	TRBV4-3	.
TGTGCCAGCAGCGAAGGGACAGACGCTCTGGGGGGCCTCACAGATACGCAGTATTTT	CASSEGTDALGGLTDTQYF	.	TRBJ2-3	TRBV6-1	.
TGTGCCAGCAGTTACGGGACAGGAGGAACTGGCTACACCTTC	CASSYGTGGTGYTF	TRBD1	TRBJ1-2	TRBV6-6	.
TGTGCCAGCAGCCAAGATGGAGGGGCAGGGGTGAGGCAGTTCTTC	CASSQDGGAGVRQFF	.	TRBJ2-1	TRBV3-1/TRBV3-2	.
TGCAGCGTCGATACAGGGGGCAATCAGCCCCAGCATTTT	CSVDTGGNQPQHF	TRBD1	TRBJ1-5	TRBV29-1	.
TGTGCCAGCAGCGTAGGAGGGCGCGATGAAAAACTGTTTTTT	CASSVGGRDEKLFF	.	TRBJ1-4	TRBV9	.
TGCGCCAGCAGCTTGACAGGCTCGTACGAGGGGGCCGACACTGAAGCTTTCTTT	CASSLTGSYEGADTEAFF	TRBD1	TRBJ1-1	TRBV5-1	.
TGTGCCAGCAGCGGGGAGGGGTTCCCCTACAATGAGCAGTTCTTC	CASSGEGFPYNEQFF	TRBD2	TRBJ2-1	TRBV6-4	.
TGTGCCAGTAGTAGAGGGACTGACGCTAACTATGGCTACACCTTC	CASSRGTDANYGYTF	.	TRBJ1-2	TRBV19	.